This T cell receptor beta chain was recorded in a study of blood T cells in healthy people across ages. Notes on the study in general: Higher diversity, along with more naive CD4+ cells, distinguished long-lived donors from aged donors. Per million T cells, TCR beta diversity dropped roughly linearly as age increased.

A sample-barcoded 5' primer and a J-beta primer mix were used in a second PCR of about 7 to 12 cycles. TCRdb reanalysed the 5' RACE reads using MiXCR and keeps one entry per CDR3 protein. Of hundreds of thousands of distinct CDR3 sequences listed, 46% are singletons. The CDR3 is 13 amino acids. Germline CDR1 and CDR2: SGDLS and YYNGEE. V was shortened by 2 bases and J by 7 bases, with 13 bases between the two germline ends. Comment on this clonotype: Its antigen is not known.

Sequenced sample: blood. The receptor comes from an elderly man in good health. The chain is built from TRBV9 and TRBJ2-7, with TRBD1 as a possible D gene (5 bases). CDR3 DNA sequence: TGTGCCAGCAGCGTTACAGGAAACAATGAGCAGTACTTC. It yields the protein CASSVTGNNEQYF.